A single sample is the source of the 19 T cell receptor beta chains below, sequenced in a study of siplizumab effects on memory and regulatory T cells. Generated by immunoSEQ multiplex PCR, the TCRdb table keeps only in-frame clones and is missing some. Here the sample spans some 100,000 clones, 90% to 95% being singletons. What was sequenced was Tregs sorted from blood. These receptors originate from a human donor in good health.

With respect to this clone: The DNA is left out, because the CDR3 cannot be placed on it with certainty; the CDR3 is given as TCRdb lists it. The chain carries TRBV21-1 and TRBJ1-2; TRBD1 is the table's D call, not checked against the DNA. TRBV21-1 has pseudogene status. Inclusive of both ends, the CDR3 amounts to 18 amino acids. The CDR3 here is CASSKPGQSYSCGYGYTF.

This sequence joins TRBV15 and TRBJ1-3, with 8 bases fitting TRBD1. Germline V CDR1 and CDR2: LNHNV, YYDKDF (reference sequence). This CDR3 has 17 residues. With V trimmed by 1 base and J by 6 bases, 11 bases remained unmatched. The chain's CDR3 is CATSRGGRTGKENTIYF. CDR3 DNA sequence: TGTGCCACCAGCAGAGGTGGAAGGACAGGGAAGGAAAACACCATATATTTT.

The chain uses TRBV6-1 and TRBJ2-1; D remains ambiguous. Germline CDR1 is MNHNS and CDR2 is SASEGT. The CDR3 loop spans 15 amino acids. V lost 10 bases and J 3 bases, leaving 19 bases between the germline ends. The CDR3 is CATTGPSRSYNEQFF. In DNA form, the CDR3 reads TGTGCCACCACGGGTCCCTCGCGGAGCTACAATGAGCAGTTCTTC.

The V gene is TRBV18, the J gene TRBJ2-3; D is undetermined. Trimming shortened V by 9 bases and J by 4 bases, and 8 bases separated the two germline ends. CDR3 length: 11 residues. The germline V gene encodes CDR1 KGHSH and CDR2 LQKENI. The CDR3 spells CASFTSDTQYF. The CDR3 DNA sequence: TGTGCCAGTTTCACTTCAGATACGCAGTATTTT.

The rearrangement joins TRBV10-3 to TRBJ1-1; D gene ambiguous. Trimming pared 5 bases from V and 7 bases from J, leaving 14 bases between. This CDR3 has 13 amino acids. CDR1 is ENHRY and CDR2 is SYGVKD in the germline V gene. In nucleotides, the CDR3 is TGTGCCATCAGTCGTACGAATGCGATTGAAGCTTTCTTT. It yields the protein CAISRTNAIEAFF.

The chain is built from TRBV27 and TRBJ1-5; tentative D call: TRBD1 (6 bases). The CDR3 runs to 14 residues. V was shortened by 3 bases and J by 5 bases, with 11 bases between the two germline ends. Germline V gene data show CDR1 as MNHEY and CDR2 as SMNVEV (reference sequence). DNA for the CDR3: TGTGCCAGCAGTTTCGAACAGGGATATCAGCCCCAGCATTTT. Amino acids: CASSFEQGYQPQHF.

A few counts support this clone. The chain carries TRBV18 and TRBJ1-1; TRBD1 matches at 7 bases. This CDR3 contains 11 residues. Germline V lookup: CDR1 KGHSH, CDR2 LQKENI. Trimming at V came to 6 bases and at J to 8 bases, leaving 3 bases not matched to a gene. Here the CDR3 DNA reads TGTGCCAGCTCCCCAGGGGGGGAAGCTTTCTTT. Amino acids: CASSPGGEAFF.

The chain recombines TRBV25-1 with TRBJ1-1; D gene uncertain. The CDR3 is made up of 13 amino acids. CDR1 is MGHDK and CDR2 is SYGVNS in the germline V gene. V lost 10 bases to trimming and J lost 5 bases, with 17 bases between them. The DNA of the CDR3 is TGTGCCACCTCCGGAGGTGGGGTGACTGAAGCTTTCTTT. This sequence encodes CATSGGGVTEAFF.

V usage is TRBV6-5 and J usage is TRBJ1-4; 8 nucleotides line up with TRBD1. Germline V gene lookup returns CDR1 MNHEY and CDR2 SVGAGI. With V trimmed by 4 bases and J by 7 bases, 8 bases remained unmatched. CDR3 length equals 15 residues. DNA for the CDR3: TGTGCCAGCAGTTCCCCGACAGGGGTGGGTGAAAAACTGTTTTTT. This sequence encodes CASSSPTGVGEKLFF.

The chain is built from TRBV7-9 and TRBJ2-2; 9 bases map to TRBD2. The ends lost 5 bases at V and 2 bases at J; junction bases unmatched: 6. This CDR3 spans 16 amino acids. CDR1 and CDR2 from the germline V gene are SEHNR and FQNEAQ (reference sequence). This CDR3 reads CASSPGLAANTGELFF. The CDR3 DNA is TGTGCCAGCAGCCCGGGACTAGCAGCCAACACCGGGGAGCTGTTTTTT.

This chain uses TRBV5-1 with TRBJ1-1, with a weak D call TRBD1 (5 bases). CDR1 is SGHRS, CDR2 YFSETQ, per germline. The ends were cut back, 4 bases at V and 4 bases at J, with 14 bases in the middle. CDR3 length: 14 residues. For the CDR3, the DNA is TGCGCCAGCAGCATGGGAAGGAGGGGCACTGAAGCTTTCTTT. The encoded protein is CASSMGRRGTEAFF.

The rearrangement joins TRBV7-9 to TRBJ1-5; no reliable D call. The CDR3 spans 12 residues. V lost 3 bases to trimming and J lost 2 bases, with 2 bases between them. Germline loops: CDR1 SEHNR, CDR2 FQNEAQ (reference sequence). This chain's CDR3 is CASSLGNQPQHF. The CDR3 region has the DNA TGTGCCAGCAGCTTGGGCAATCAGCCCCAGCATTTT.

The chain employs TRBV6-5 and TRBJ2-3; D unresolved. In germline, CDR1 is MNHEY, CDR2 SVGAGI. Trimming shortened V by 10 bases and J by 4 bases, and 18 bases separated the two germline ends. The length of the CDR3 is 14 residues. CDR3 nucleotides: TGTGCCACCGAGAGGTGGGCCGGCGCAGATACGCAGTATTTT. Translating gives CATERWAGADTQYF.

Here the CDR3 DNA reads TGTGCCAGCAGCTTAGACGGACTAGGGGGCACAGATACGCAGTATTTT. It specifies CASSLDGLGGTDTQYF. This sequence joins TRBV11-1 and TRBJ2-3, with 7 bases aligning to TRBD2. CDR3 length: 16 residues. The germline V gene encodes CDR1 SGHAT and CDR2 FQDESV (reference sequence). Unmatched junction bases numbered 5, after V lost 1 base and J lost 1 base.

V gene TRBV5-1 combines with J gene TRBJ2-3, with 9 bases matching TRBD2. This CDR3 region has 16 residues. Germline assignment: CDR1 SGHRS and CDR2 YFSETQ. Trimming took 0 bases from V and 2 from J; bases not matched to a gene: 4. The chain's CDR3 is CASSLDGGRATDTQYF. The DNA for the CDR3 is TGCGCCAGCAGCTTGGACGGCGGGAGGGCCACAGATACGCAGTATTTT.

V gene TRBV6-1 combines with J gene TRBJ2-3; possibly TRBD1 for D (6 bases). Germline values: CDR1 MNHNS, CDR2 SASEGT. Trimming removed 8 bases at V and 0 bases at J, with 15 bases between. The CDR3 totals 15 residues. CDR3: CASRKDRPSTDTQYF. The CDR3 bases are TGTGCCAGCCGAAAGGACAGACCTAGCACAGATACGCAGTATTTT.

The CDR3 is CASSLGPGTDTQYF. The CDR3 bases are TGTGCCAGCAGCTTGGGACCAGGCACAGATACGCAGTATTTT. This rearrangement joins TRBV7-2 to TRBJ2-3; D is tentatively TRBD1 or TRBD2 (5 bases each). Germline CDR1 is SGHTA and CDR2 is FQGNSA. The ends were cut back, 3 bases at V and 1 base at J, with 8 bases in the middle. This CDR3 is built from 14 residues.

The V gene is TRBV2, the J gene TRBJ2-2; unclear D gene. Trimming took off 3 bases at V and 6 bases at J, with 2 bases between the two ends. Germline loops: CDR1 SNHLY, CDR2 FYNNEI. The CDR3 extends over 11 amino acids. This chain's CDR3 is CASSDPGELFF. The CDR3 region has the DNA TGTGCCAGCAGTGACCCCGGGGAGCTGTTTTTT.

The genes are TRBV5-1 and TRBJ2-5, with a possible D match to TRBD1 (6 bases). The germline CDR1 and CDR2 sequences are SGHRS and YFSETQ. V was shortened by 8 bases and J by 5 bases, with 16 bases between the two germline ends. This CDR3 is 13 amino acids long. CDR3 amino acids: CASRSGDGETQYF. Here the CDR3 DNA reads TGCGCCAGTCGGTCAGGGGACGGGGAGACCCAGTACTTC.